This T cell receptor (beta chain) was captured by sequencing in a study of identical twins (dated by TCRdb to the mid-2010s). Turning to the overall study: To test whether fetal clonotypes persist, this study deep-sequenced TCR alpha and beta repertoires from monozygotic twins, from unrelated adults of various ages, and from cord blood. To rule out contamination, replicate twin experiments were performed at different times with different library preparation protocols.

Remarks on this clonotype: Its antigen specificity is not known. No much larger clone is present one base from it, and per-base qualities are unavailable.

Every donor in the study was a healthy Caucasian. Three pairs of female monozygotic twins, all aged roughly 18 to 29 years, were included in the twin cohort. Peripheral blood mononuclear cells were used as the source from which RNA for TCR libraries was isolated. Results the study describes overall, beyond this receptor: Zero-insertion analyses could be partly confounded by invariant T cells such as MAIT and iNKT, although diverse VJ usage argued against such confounding for most clonotypes. Because the same donors could not be followed over many years, the conclusions relied on cross-sectional statistical analysis. Abundant cord blood beta clonotypes carried fewer insertions; young adult naive repertoires showed a weaker similar trend, while memory repertoires showed none. Out-of-frame TCR alpha sequences shared between twins showed an excess of low generation-probability sequences compared with coincidental sharing between unrelated individuals. In monozygotic twins, out-of-frame TCR alpha sharing was systematically underestimated by recombination models, although the models agreed with sharing between unrelated individuals. A weaker excess of twin sharing was found in beta out-of-frame sequences because the signal-to-noise ratio was lowered by fewer shared sequences.

Library preparation was by 5' RACE. Sequencer: Illumina HiSeq 2000. A universal primer binding site was introduced by template switching, and a unique molecular identifier was present in the final cDNA, enabling accurate counting of TCR cDNA molecules. First-strand cDNA for TCR alpha and beta chains was synthesized from specific primers in the conserved constant-segment region. To control for contamination, every cDNA library carried two barcodes: a SMART-Mk sample barcode plus Illumina barcodes. Two successive PCR steps introduced TruSeq adapter sequences along with Illumina sample barcodes. The Illumina HiSeq platform was used with custom primers to sequence TCR alpha and beta cDNA libraries. Per the original workflow: MiGEC processed the raw reads to extract unique molecular identifiers, while MiXCR was used to determine the CDR3 positions. Recombination models were inferred per individual with the repgenHMM and IGoR tools using an EM algorithm. The analysis of shared clonotypes was done with the tcR package in R, with sharing normalized by the product of cloneset sizes. To study raw recombination free of thymic and clonal selection effects, out-of-frame nonproductive sequences were analyzed. The public reads were run again by TCRdb, first through fastp at Q25 and then through MiXCR, and only productive beta chains were kept. All rows with the same CDR3 protein become a single entry with the most common DNA and genes. For this entry, the V and J calls and clone size follow TCRdb and not the study's own pipeline. This sample holds 500,000 to 700,000 distinct CDR3 sequences; just over 7% were observed only once. The leading ten clones occupy less than 2% of the sample.

This sample was also put to use in a study of yellow fever vaccine responses in identical twins. As the second study states: The authors reported that the T cell response to vaccination in identical twins appeared partly convergent and partly personalized. The study precisely tracked vaccine-responding T cell clones in identical twins.

This receptor was taken from a woman under 30 in good health. The specimen was PBMCs.

The sequenced DNA is TGTGCCAGCAGCCAAGATCTTGGCGGAGTGGATACGCAGTATTTT. Its coded protein is CASSQDLGGVDTQYF. This sequence uses TRBV14 and TRBJ2-3; there is no confident call for the D gene. From the germline V gene, CDR1 is SGHDN and CDR2 is FVKESK. V lost 0 bases and J lost 6 bases; the stretch between them is 13 bases long. The CDR3 sequence holds 15 residues, the cysteine and phenylalanine included. The entry retains the CDR3 DNA only, 45 bases that are in frame from base 1.